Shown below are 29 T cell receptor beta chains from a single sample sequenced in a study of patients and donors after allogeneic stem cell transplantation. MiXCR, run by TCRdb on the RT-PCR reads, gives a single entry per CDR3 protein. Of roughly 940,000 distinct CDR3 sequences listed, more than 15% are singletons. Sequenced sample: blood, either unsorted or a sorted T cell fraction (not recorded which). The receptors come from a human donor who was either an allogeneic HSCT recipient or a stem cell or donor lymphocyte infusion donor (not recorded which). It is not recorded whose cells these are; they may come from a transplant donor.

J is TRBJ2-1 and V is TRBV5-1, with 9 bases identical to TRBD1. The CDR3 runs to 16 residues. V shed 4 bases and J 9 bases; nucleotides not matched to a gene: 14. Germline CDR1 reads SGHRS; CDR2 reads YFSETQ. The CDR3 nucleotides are TGCGCCAGCAGCCCGGACAGGGGATTAAGGGCGGGTGAGCAGTTCTTC. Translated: CASSPDRGLRAGEQFF.

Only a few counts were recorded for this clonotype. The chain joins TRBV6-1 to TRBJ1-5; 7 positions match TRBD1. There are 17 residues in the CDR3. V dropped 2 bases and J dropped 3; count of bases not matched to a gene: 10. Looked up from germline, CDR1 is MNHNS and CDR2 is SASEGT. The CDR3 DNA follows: TGTGCCAGCAGTGAACTTTGGGACAGCTATGTCAATCAGCCCCAGCATTTT. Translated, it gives CASSELWDSYVNQPQHF.

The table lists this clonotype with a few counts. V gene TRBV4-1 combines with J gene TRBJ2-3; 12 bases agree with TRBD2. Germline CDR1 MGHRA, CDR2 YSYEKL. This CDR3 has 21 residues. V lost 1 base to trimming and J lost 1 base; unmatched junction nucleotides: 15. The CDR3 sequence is CASSQGPYGTSGLTGTDTQYF. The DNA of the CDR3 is TGCGCCAGCAGCCAAGGTCCCTATGGGACTAGCGGGCTTACTGGCACAGATACGCAGTATTTT.

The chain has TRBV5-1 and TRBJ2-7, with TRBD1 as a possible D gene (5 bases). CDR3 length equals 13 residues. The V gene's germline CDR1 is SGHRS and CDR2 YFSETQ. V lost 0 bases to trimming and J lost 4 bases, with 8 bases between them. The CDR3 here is CASSLVRTYEQYF. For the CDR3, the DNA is TGCGCCAGCAGCTTGGTGCGGACATACGAGCAGTACTTC.

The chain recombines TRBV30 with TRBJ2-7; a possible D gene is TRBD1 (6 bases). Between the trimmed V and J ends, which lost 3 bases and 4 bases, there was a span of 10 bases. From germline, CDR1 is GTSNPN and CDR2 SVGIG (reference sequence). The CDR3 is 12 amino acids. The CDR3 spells CAWRGQGYEQYF. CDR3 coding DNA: TGTGCCTGGAGGGGTCAGGGGTACGAGCAGTACTTC.

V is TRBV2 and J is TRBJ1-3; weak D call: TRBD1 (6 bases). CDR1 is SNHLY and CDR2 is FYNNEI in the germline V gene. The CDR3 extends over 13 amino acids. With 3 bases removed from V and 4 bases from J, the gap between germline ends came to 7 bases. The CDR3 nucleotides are TGTGCCAGCAGTGACAGGGGCGGAAACACCATATATTTT. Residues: CASSDRGGNTIYF.

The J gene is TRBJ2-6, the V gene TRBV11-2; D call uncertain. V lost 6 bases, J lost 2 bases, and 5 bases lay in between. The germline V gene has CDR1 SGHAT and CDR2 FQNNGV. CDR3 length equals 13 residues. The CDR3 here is CASRRTGANVLTF. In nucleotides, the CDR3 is TGTGCCAGCAGGAGGACTGGGGCCAACGTCCTGACTTTC.

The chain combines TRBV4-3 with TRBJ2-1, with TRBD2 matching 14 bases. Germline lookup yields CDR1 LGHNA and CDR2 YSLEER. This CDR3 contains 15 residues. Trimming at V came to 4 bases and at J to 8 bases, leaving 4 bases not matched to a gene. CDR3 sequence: CASSRRLAGGYEQFF. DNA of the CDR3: TGCGCCAGCAGCCGCAGACTAGCGGGGGGGTATGAGCAGTTCTTC.

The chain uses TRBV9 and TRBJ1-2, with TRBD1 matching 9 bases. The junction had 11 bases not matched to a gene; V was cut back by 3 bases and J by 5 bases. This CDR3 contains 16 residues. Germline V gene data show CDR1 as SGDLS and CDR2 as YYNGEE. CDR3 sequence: CASSGGGDREGYGYTF. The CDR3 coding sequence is TGTGCCAGCAGCGGAGGAGGGGACAGGGAAGGGTATGGCTACACCTTC.

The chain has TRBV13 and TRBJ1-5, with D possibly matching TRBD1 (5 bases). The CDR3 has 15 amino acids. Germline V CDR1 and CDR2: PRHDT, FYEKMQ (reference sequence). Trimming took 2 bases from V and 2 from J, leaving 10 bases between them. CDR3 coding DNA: TGTGCCAGCAGCTTATGGCAGGGTGGCAATCAGCCCCAGCATTTT. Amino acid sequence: CASSLWQGGNQPQHF.

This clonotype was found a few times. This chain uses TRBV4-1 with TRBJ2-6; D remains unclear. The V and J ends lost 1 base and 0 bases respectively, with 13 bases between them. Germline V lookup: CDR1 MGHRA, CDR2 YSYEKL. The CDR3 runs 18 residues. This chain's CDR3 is CASSQGPQDNSGANVLTF. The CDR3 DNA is TGCGCCAGCAGCCAAGGACCCCAGGATAACTCTGGGGCCAACGTCCTGACTTTC.

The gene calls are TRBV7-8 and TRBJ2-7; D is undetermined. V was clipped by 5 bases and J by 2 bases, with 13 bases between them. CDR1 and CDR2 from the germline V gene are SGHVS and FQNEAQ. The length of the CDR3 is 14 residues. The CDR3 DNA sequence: TGTGCCAGCAGCCCGGAGCAGTTTCCCTACGAGCAGTACTTC. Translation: CASSPEQFPYEQYF.

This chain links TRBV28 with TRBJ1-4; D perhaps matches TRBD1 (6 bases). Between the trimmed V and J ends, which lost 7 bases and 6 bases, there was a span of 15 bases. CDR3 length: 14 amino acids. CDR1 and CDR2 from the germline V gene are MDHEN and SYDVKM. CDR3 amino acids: CASTQLGGDEKLFF. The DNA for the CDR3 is TGTGCCAGCACCCAACTAGGGGGGGATGAAAAACTGTTTTTT.

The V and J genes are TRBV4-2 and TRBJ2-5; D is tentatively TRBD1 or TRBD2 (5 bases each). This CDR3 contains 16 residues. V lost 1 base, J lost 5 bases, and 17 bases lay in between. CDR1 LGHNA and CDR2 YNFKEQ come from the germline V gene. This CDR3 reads CASSQALLGVGETQYF. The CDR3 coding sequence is TGTGCCAGCAGCCAAGCCCTACTAGGGGTGGGGGAGACCCAGTACTTC.

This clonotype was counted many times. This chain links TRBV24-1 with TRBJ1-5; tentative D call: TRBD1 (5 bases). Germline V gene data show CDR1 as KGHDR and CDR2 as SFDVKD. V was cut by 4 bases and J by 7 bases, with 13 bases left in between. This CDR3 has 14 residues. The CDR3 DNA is TGTGCCACCAGTGAACCCAGGGACGGGCAGCCCCAGCATTTT. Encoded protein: CATSEPRDGQPQHF.

The CDR3 coding sequence is TGTGCCAGCAGTTACGGGGGGCGTTCTGGAAACACCATATATTTT. It specifies CASSYGGRSGNTIYF. V usage is TRBV12-3 or TRBV12-4 and J usage is TRBJ1-3; tentatively, D is TRBD1 (6 bases). V lost 4 bases, J lost 1 base, and 11 bases lay in between. The CDR3 is 15 amino acids.

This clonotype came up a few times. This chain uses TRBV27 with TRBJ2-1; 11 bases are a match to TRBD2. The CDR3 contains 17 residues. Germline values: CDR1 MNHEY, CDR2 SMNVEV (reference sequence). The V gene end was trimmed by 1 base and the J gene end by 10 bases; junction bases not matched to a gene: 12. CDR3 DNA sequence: TGTGCCAGCAGTTTATTTCTAGCGGGGGGCCACACGACCGAGCAGTTCTTC. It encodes CASSLFLAGGHTTEQFF.

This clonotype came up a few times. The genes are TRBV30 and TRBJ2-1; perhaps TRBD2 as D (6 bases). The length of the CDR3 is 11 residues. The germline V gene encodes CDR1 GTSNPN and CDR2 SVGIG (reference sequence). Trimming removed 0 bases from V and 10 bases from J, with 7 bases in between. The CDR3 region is CAWSVEGEQFF. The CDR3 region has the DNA TGTGCCTGGAGTGTGGAGGGCGAGCAGTTCTTC. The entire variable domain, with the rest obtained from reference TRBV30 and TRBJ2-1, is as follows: SQTIHQWPATLVQPVGSPLSLECTVEGTSNPNLYWYRQAAGRGLQLLFYSVGIGQISSEVPQNLSASRPQDRQFILSSKKLLLSDSGFYLCAWSVEGEQFFGPGTRLTVL.

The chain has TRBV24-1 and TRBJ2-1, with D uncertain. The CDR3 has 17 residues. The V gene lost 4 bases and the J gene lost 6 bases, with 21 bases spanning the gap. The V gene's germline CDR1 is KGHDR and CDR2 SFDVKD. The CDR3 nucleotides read TGTGCCACCAGTGACCGATCCGGGCCTACATCCGCCAATGAGCAGTTCTTC. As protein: CATSDRSGPTSANEQFF.

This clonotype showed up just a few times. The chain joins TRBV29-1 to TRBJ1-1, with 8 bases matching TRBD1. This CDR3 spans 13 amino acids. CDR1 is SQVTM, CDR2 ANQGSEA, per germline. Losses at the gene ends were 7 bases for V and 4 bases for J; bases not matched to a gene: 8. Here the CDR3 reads CSARTGRLTEAFF. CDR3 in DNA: TGCAGCGCCCGGACAGGGAGACTCACTGAAGCTTTCTTT.

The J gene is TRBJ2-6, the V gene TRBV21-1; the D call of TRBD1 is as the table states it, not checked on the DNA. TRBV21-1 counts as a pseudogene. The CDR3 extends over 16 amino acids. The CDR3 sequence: CASSTPGSSGTNVLTF. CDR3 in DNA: TGTGCCAGCAGCACACCGGGGAGCTCTGGAACCAACGTCCTGACTTTC.

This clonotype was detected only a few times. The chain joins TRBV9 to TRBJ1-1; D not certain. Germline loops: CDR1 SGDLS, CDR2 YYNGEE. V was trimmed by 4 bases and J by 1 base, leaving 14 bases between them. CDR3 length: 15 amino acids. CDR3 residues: CASSPRRLRNTEAFF. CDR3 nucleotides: TGTGCCAGCAGCCCCCGGCGCCTCAGGAACACTGAAGCTTTCTTT.

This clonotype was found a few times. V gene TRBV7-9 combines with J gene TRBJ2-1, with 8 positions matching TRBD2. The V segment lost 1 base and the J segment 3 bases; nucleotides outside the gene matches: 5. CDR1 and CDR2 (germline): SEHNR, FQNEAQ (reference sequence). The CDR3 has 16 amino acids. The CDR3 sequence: CASSLGGGGFYNEQFF. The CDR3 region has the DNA TGTGCCAGCAGCTTAGGTGGCGGGGGGTTCTACAATGAGCAGTTCTTC.

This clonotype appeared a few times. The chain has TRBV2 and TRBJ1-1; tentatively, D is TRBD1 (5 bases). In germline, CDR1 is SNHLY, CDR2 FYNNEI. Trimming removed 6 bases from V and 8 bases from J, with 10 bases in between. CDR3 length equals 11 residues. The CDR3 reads CASRRQNEAFF. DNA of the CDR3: TGTGCCAGCAGAAGACAGAACGAAGCTTTCTTT.

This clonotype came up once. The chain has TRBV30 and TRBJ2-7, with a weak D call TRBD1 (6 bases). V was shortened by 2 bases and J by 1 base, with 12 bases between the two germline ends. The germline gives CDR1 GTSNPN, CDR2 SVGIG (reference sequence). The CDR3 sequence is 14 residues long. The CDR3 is CAWSSGTNSYEQYF. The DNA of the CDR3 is TGTGCCTGGAGTTCCGGGACAAATTCCTACGAGCAGTACTTC.

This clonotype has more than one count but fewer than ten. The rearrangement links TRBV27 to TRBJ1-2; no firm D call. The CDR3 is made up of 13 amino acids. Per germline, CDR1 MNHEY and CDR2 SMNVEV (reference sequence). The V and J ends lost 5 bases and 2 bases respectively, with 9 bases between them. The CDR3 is CASSNMDNYGYTF. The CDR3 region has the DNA TGTGCCAGCAGTAATATGGACAACTATGGCTACACCTTC.

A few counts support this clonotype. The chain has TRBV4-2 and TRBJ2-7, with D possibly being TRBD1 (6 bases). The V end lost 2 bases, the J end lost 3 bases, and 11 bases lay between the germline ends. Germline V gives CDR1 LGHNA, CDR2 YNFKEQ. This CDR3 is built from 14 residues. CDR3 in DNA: TGTGCCAGCAGCCAAATACAGGGATTCTACGAGCAGTACTTC. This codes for CASSQIQGFYEQYF.

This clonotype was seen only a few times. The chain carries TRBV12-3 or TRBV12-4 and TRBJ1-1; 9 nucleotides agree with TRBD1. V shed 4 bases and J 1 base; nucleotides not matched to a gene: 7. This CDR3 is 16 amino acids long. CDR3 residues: CASSSRQGGRNTEAFF. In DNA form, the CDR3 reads TGTGCCAGCAGTTCCAGACAGGGGGGACGGAACACTGAAGCTTTCTTT.

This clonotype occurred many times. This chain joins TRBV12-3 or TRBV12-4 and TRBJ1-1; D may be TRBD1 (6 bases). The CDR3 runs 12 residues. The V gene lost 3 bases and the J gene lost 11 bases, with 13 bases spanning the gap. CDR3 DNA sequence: TGTGCCAGCAGTTTTCGGGGGGCGACGGCTTTCTTT. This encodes CASSFRGATAFF.